Listed here is a single TCR beta chain. The data are from a study of OX40 agonist ivuxolimab in advanced cancers. On the study more broadly: Hepatocellular carcinoma, melanoma, renal cell or head and neck cancer was diagnosed in the dose-escalation patients.

TCRdb's table, derived via immunoSEQ multiplex PCR, lists solely in-frame clones and lacks some. The table shows about 60,000 clones, with roughly 86% occurring only once. The sample in question was CD4+ or CD8+ T cells sorted from blood, obtained in a trial of the OX40 agonist ivuxolimab. The clonotype was recovered from an adult with an advanced solid tumor such as melanoma, head and neck, liver or kidney cancer.

In nucleotides, the CDR3 is TGTGCCAGCAGCTTAGTTTCAGGGGCGGGTATTGGCTACACCTTC. Protein: CASSLVSGAGIGYTF. V is TRBV7-8 and J is TRBJ1-2, with D possibly TRBD1 on 6 matching bases. Germline CDR1 is SGHVS and CDR2 is FQNEAQ. There are 15 residues in the CDR3. V lost 1 base and J lost 7, with 16 bases in between.